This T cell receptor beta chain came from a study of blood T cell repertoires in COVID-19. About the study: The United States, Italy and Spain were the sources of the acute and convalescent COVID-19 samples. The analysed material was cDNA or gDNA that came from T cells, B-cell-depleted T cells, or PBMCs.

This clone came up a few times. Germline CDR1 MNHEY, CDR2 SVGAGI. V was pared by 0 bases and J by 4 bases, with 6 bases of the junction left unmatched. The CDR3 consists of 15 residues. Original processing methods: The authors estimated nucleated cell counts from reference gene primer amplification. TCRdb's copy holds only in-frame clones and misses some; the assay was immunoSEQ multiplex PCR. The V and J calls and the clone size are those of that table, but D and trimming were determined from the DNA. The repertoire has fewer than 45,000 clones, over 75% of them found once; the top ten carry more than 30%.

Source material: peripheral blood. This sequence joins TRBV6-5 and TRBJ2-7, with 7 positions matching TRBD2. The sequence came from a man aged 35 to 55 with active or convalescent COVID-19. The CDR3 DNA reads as TGTGCCAGCAGTTACTCGACGGCTAGCGGTTACGAGCAGTACTTC. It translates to CASSYSTASGYEQYF.